A single sample gave rise to the 6 T cell receptor beta chains below, sequenced in a study of vaccination effects on CD4 cells after COVID-19. Produced via immunoSEQ multiplex PCR; TCRdb's table is partial and in-frame only. Of more than 45,000 clones listed, 70% to 80% are singletons. The culture ran for around nine days, and then CD4+ T cells were isolated. The antigens these receptors bind are not known. The sample here was CD4+ T cells from PBMCs cultured without peptide, taken before COVID-19 vaccination. The receptors were gathered from a human donor who received a COVID-19 vaccine.

This sequence joins TRBV5-1 and TRBJ1-2, with 12 bases identical to TRBD1. The CDR3 has 14 residues. V lost 5 bases to trimming and J lost 8 bases; unmatched junction nucleotides: 7. CDR1 and CDR2 (germline): SGHRS, YFSETQ. This CDR3 reads CASRQGQGAYGYTF. CDR3 coding DNA: TGCGCCAGCAGACAGGGACAGGGGGCTTACGGCTACACCTTC.

This chain joins TRBV7-9 and TRBJ1-3; D gene ambiguous. Trimming left V 4 bases short and J 3 bases short, with 10 bases between. CDR1 is SEHNR and CDR2 is FQNEAQ in the germline V gene (reference sequence). The CDR3 totals 14 residues. This chain's CDR3 is CASSYIAIGNTIYF. CDR3 nucleotides: TGTGCCAGCAGCTACATAGCTATTGGAAACACCATATATTTT.

The chain recombines TRBV24-1 with TRBJ1-1; D is unresolved. Germline-derived CDR1 and CDR2 are KGHDR and SFDVKD. Trimming left V 1 base short and J 7 bases short, with 9 bases between. This CDR3 has 13 amino acids. For the CDR3, the DNA is TGTGCCACCAGTGATTTTAAGGGTATTGAAGCTTTCTTT. Translation gives CATSDFKGIEAFF.

The chain combines TRBV11-2 with TRBJ2-7, with no clear D. CDR1 is SGHAT and CDR2 is FQNNGV in the germline V gene. Trimming took 1 base from V and 8 from J, leaving 12 bases between them. There are 13 residues in the CDR3. This chain's CDR3 is CASSLGVGFQQYV. The CDR3 DNA follows: TGTGCCAGCAGCTTAGGAGTTGGTTTCCAGCAGTACGTC.

This clone was recorded only once. V and J are TRBV9 and TRBJ1-6; a possible D gene is TRBD1 (5 bases). The germline gives CDR1 SGDLS, CDR2 YYNGEE. This CDR3 is built from 15 residues. V lost 2 bases to trimming and J lost 5 bases, with 11 bases between them. CDR3 loop: CASSVRGADNSPLHF. The CDR3 coding sequence is TGTGCCAGCAGCGTCCGTGGGGCCGATAATTCACCCCTCCACTTT.

This clone has a single count. The chain links TRBV6-5 to TRBJ1-4; D is uncertain. This CDR3 is 13 amino acids long. Trimming took 6 bases from V and 0 from J, leaving 5 bases between them. Germline V CDR1 and CDR2: MNHEY, SVGAGI. CDR3 region: CASRSPTNEKLFF. CDR3 nucleotides: TGTGCCAGCAGGTCCCCAACTAATGAAAAACTGTTTTTT.